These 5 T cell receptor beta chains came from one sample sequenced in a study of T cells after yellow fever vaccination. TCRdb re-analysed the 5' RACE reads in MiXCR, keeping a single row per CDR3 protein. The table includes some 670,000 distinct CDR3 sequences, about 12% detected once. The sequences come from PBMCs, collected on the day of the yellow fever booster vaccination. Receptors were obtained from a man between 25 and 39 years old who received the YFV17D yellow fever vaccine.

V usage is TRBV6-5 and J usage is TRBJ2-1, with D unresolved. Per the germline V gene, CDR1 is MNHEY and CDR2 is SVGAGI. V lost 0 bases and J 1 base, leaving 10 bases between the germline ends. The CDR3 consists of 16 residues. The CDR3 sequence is CASSYSSGQSYNEQFF. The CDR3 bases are TGTGCCAGCAGTTACTCGAGTGGTCAGTCCTACAATGAGCAGTTCTTC.

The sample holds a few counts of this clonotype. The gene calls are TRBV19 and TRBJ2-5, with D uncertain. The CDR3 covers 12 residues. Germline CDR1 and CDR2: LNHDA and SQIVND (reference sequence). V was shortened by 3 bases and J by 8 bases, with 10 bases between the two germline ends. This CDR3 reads CASSIETPTQYF. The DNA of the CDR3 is TGTGCCAGTAGTATCGAAACCCCAACCCAGTACTTC. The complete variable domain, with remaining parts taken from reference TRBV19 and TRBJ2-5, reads DGGITQSPKYLFRKEGQNVTLSCEQNLNHDAMYWYRQDPGQGLRLIYYSQIVNDFQKGDIAEGYSVSREKKESFPLTVTSAQKNPTAFYLCASSIETPTQYFGPGTRLLVL.

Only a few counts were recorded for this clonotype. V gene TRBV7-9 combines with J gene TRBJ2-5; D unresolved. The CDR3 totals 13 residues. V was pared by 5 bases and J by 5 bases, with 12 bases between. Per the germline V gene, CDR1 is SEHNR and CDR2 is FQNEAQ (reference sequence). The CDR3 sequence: CASSLPLAETQYF. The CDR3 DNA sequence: TGTGCCAGCAGCCTACCGCTTGCCGAGACCCAGTACTTC.

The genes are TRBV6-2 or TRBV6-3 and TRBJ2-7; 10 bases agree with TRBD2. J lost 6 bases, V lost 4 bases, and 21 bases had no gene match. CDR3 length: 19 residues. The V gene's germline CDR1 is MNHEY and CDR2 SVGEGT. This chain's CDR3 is CASSSIRGTSSGRRGEQYF. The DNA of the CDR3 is TGTGCCAGCAGTTCGATCCGAGGTACAAGTAGCGGGAGGCGAGGCGAGCAGTACTTC.

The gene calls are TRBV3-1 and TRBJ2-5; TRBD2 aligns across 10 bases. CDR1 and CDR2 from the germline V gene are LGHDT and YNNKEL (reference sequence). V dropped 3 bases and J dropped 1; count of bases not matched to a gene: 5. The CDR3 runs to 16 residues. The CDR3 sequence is CASSHSGRASQETQYF. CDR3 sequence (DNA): TGTGCCAGCAGCCACAGCGGGAGGGCCTCCCAAGAGACCCAGTACTTC.